This T cell receptor beta chain was profiled in a study of shared clonotypes between healthy human individuals. General study points: Some clonotypes were shared by all four sorted-subset donors, while others were not shared. The non-shared ones had lower generation probabilities than the shared ones.

Clones were read by immunoSEQ multiplex PCR, and TCRdb kept only the in-frame ones, dropping some. This sample yields 730,000 or so clones, of which about three quarters are seen a single time; around 2% belongs to the top ten. Germline V CDR1 and CDR2: LGHNA, YNFKEQ. This CDR3 has 13 residues. V was pared by 8 bases and J by 7 bases, with 14 bases between. This clone occurred once. Its antigen remains unknown. The specimen sequenced was memory CD4+ T cells sorted from blood. Documented subset: CD45RA-negative fraction. This sequence was found in a woman aged 30 to 39 in good health. The V call is TRBV4-2, the J call TRBJ1-4; D unclear. CDR3 nucleotide sequence: TGTGCCAGCCGACGGTCCCCGGGTGAAAAACTGTTTTTT. Translating gives CASRRSPGEKLFF.